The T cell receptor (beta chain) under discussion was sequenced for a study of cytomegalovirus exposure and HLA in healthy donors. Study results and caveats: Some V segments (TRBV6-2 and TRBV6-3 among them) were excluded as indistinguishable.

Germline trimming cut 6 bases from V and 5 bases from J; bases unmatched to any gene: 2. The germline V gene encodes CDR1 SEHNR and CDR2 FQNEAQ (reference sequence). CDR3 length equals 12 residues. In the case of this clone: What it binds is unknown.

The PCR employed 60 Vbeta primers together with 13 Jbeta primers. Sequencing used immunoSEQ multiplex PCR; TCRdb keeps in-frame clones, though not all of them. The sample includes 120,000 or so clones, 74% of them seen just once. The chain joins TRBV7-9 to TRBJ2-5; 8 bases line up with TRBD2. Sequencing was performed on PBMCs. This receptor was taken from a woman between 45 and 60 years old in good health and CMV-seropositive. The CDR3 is CASRGLDETQYF. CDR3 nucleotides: TGTGCCAGCAGGGGACTAGATGAGACCCAGTACTTC.